The rows below give T cell receptor beta chains drawn from one sample of a study of OX40 agonist ivuxolimab in advanced cancers. Clones were sequenced by immunoSEQ multiplex PCR, and TCRdb holds only the in-frame ones, with some missing. The sample holds approximately 87,000 clones; about 92% are singletons and the top ten take 3% to 4%. Source: CD4+ or CD8+ T cells sorted from blood, taken in a trial of the OX40 agonist ivuxolimab. These receptors all stem from an adult with an advanced solid tumor such as melanoma, head and neck, liver or kidney cancer. The CDR3 runs from the conserved cysteine through the conserved F or W. D genes are given only for firm matches. Clone size is stated in some rows and not others, as once, few, many or a class when expanded.

D | size | J | V | DNA | CDR3
TRBD1 | NA | TRBJ1-1 | TRBV6-6 | TGTGCCAGCAGTTTATCCGGGACAGCTGAAGCTTTCTTT | CASSLSGTAEAFF
NA | NA | TRBJ1-2 | TRBV29-1 | TGCAGCGTTGATTCAGGGGCTGATGGCTACACCTTC | CSVDSGADGYTF
NA | NA | TRBJ1-5 | TRBV9 | TGTGCCAGCAGCGCCGGACTCAATAGCAATCAGCCCCAGCATTTT | CASSAGLNSNQPQHF
TRBD2 | NA | TRBJ2-3 | TRBV25-1 | TGTGCCAGCAGTAGGAGGGGCGGGGGGGATACGCAGTATTTT | CASSRRGGGDTQYF
NA | once | TRBJ2-5 | TRBV7-6 | TGTGCCAGCACGACCGCAGGGGTCCAAGAGACCCAGTACTTC | CASTTAGVQETQYF
TRBD1 | NA | TRBJ1-4 | TRBV6-5 | TGTGCCAGCAGTTACTCGGGACAGGGGAATGAAAAACTGTTTTTT | CASSYSGQGNEKLFF
TRBD2 | NA | TRBJ2-7 | TRBV27 | TGTGCCAGCAGTATCTCTGCCGGGACTAGCACCGAGCAGTACTTC | CASSISAGTSTEQYF
TRBD1 | NA | TRBJ2-7 | TRBV5-1 | TGCGCCAGCAGGTTGAGCAGAATCGGGACAGGGTACGAGTACGAGCAGTACTTC | CASRLSRIGTGYEYEQYF
NA | NA | TRBJ1-6 | TRBV9 | TGTGCCAGCAGCGTAGACGGGAGAGTGCGGCCCCTCCACTTT | CASSVDGRVRPLHF
NA | NA | TRBJ1-1 | TRBV6-5 | TGTGCCAGCAGCTCGAACACTGAAGCTTTCTTT | CASSSNTEAFF
NA | few | TRBJ2-1 | TRBV7-6 | TGTGCCAGCAGCCCCCAATATAACAATGAGCAGTTCTTC | CASSPQYNNEQFF
NA | NA | TRBJ1-2 | TRBV10-3 | TGTGCCATCAGTGAAGGACAGTGGAACTATGGCTACACCTTC | CAISEGQWNYGYTF
NA | NA | TRBJ1-3 | TRBV5-5 | TGTGCCAGCAGTGGACAGACATCACTTGGAAACACCATATATTTT | CASSGQTSLGNTIYF
TRBD1 | few | TRBJ2-1 | TRBV5-6 | TGTGCCAGCAGCCCGGGACAGCTCTACAATGAGCAGTTCTTC | CASSPGQLYNEQFF
NA | NA | TRBJ2-3 | TRBV9 | TGTGCCAGCAGCGTAGATGGCGGGGGCACGCAGTATTTT | CASSVDGGGTQYF
NA | NA | TRBJ2-3 | TRBV7-3 | TGTGCCAGCAGCGTACAGGGTTCCCGCACAGATACGCAGTATTTT | CASSVQGSRTDTQYF
TRBD1 | NA | TRBJ2-7 | TRBV11-2 | TGTGCCAGCAGCTTTGGGACAGAGTCCTACGAGCAGTACTTC | CASSFGTESYEQYF
NA | NA | TRBJ1-2 | TRBV27 | TGTGCCAGCAGTCCTGACCGTCGAGGGGGGATGAGCTACACCTTC | CASSPDRRGGMSYTF
TRBD2 | NA | TRBJ2-1 | TRBV7-2 | TGTGCCAGCAGCTTTCCTGTAATTTCCCCCGGACTAGCGGACAATGAGCAGTTCTTC | CASSFPVISPGLADNEQFF
NA | NA | TRBJ2-2 | TRBV6-5 | TGTGCCAGCAGTTACTCCACCGGGGAGCTGTTTTTT | CASSYSTGELFF
NA | NA | TRBJ1-1 | TRBV29-1 | TGCAGCGTTGAGAACACTGAAGCTTTCTTT | CSVENTEAFF
NA | NA | TRBJ1-2 | TRBV19 | TGTGCCAGTAGTCCGGGACAACACTATGGCTACACCTTC | CASSPGQHYGYTF
NA | NA | TRBJ1-2 | TRBV9 | TGTGCCAGCAGGCTGGGACAAAACTATGGCTACACCTTC | CASRLGQNYGYTF
TRBD1 | NA | TRBJ2-7 | TRBV7-2 | TGTGCCAGCAGCCTAGGGACAGGCGGGATACCCGAGCAGTACTTC | CASSLGTGGIPEQYF
NA | NA | TRBJ1-2 | TRBV19 | TGTGCCAGTAGAGAGGAGGGTTATGGCTACACCTTC | CASREEGYGYTF
NA | NA | TRBJ1-4 | TRBV27 | TGTGCCAGCAGTTATGGAGGGGGTAGAAAACTGTTTTTT | CASSYGGGRKLFF
TRBD1 | NA | TRBJ1-4 | TRBV27 | TGTGCCAGCAGTTCTTACAGGGGAGTGGGGGAAAAACTGTTTTTT | CASSSYRGVGEKLFF
NA | NA | TRBJ2-2 | TRBV4-3 | TGCGCCAGCAGCCAATATAGGGCCGGGGAGCTGTTTTTT | CASSQYRAGELFF
NA | NA | TRBJ1-1 | TRBV4-3 | TGCGCCAGCAGCCAAGCCCCGGGTGGGGTTGAAGCTTTCTTT | CASSQAPGGVEAFF
NA | NA | TRBJ2-5 | TRBV6-1 | TGTGCCAGCAGCCCGGGGGACACGTTAGTGCAGACCCAGTACTTC | CASSPGDTLVQTQYF
TRBD1 | NA | TRBJ1-1 | TRBV6-5 | TGTGCCAGCAGTTACGGGGACAGGGGGAACACTGAAGCTTTCTTT | CASSYGDRGNTEAFF
TRBD1 | NA | TRBJ2-7 | TRBV11-2 | TGTGCCAGCAGCTTACAGGGGGCTAACGAGCAGTACTTC | CASSLQGANEQYF
NA | NA | TRBJ2-1 | TRBV25-1 | TGTGCCAGCAGTGACCAGTGGATTACCTACAATGAGCAGTTCTTC | CASSDQWITYNEQFF
NA | NA | TRBJ2-1 | TRBV30 | TGTGCCTGGAGTTCCCGGAGCTCCTACAATGAGCAGTTCTTC | CAWSSRSSYNEQFF
TRBD2 | NA | TRBJ2-1 | TRBV29-1 | TGCAGCGTGGGACTAGCGGGAGGGCCGGGGGCCTACAATGAGCAGTTCTTC | CSVGLAGGPGAYNEQFF
TRBD2 | NA | TRBJ2-1 | TRBV7-8 | TGTGCCAGCAGCTTAGTGGGGTCGGGACTAGCGGGGTACCGTAATGAGCAGTTCTTC | CASSLVGSGLAGYRNEQFF
TRBD1 | medium-sized | TRBJ1-2 | TRBV27 | TGTGCCAGCAGTTTATTGGGGACGACAGGGGGTGCTGGCTACACCTTC | CASSLLGTTGGAGYTF
TRBD2 | NA | TRBJ2-1 | TRBV27 | TGTGCCAGCAGGCACCTAGCGGGAGATTACAATGAGCAGTTCTTC | CASRHLAGDYNEQFF
TRBD2 | NA | TRBJ2-2 | TRBV13 | TGTGCCAGCAGCTTTCCTAGCGGGAGTACCGGCGGGGAGCTGTTTTTT | CASSFPSGSTGGELFF
TRBD1 | once | TRBJ1-5 | TRBV19 | TGTGCCAGTAGTTTGGGACGTACAGGGGAGCATTTT | CASSLGRTGEHF
TRBD1 | NA | TRBJ1-2 | TRBV7-6 | TGTGCCAGCAGCTTGTCCGGGACAGATGGCTACACCTTC | CASSLSGTDGYTF
TRBD1 | few | TRBJ2-7 | TRBV7-9 | TGTGCCAGCAGCCCCAATGGGGGACAGTCCTACGAGCAGTACTTC | CASSPNGGQSYEQYF
NA | NA | TRBJ2-7 | TRBV5-5 | TGTGCCAGCAGCACCCGGGACCCACGCTACGAGCAGTACTTC | CASSTRDPRYEQYF
NA | NA | TRBJ1-2 | TRBV25-1 | TGTGCCAGCAGTGAATCGCTAGCCTTCTTTAACTATGGCTACACCTTC | CASSESLAFFNYGYTF
NA | once | TRBJ2-7 | TRBV12-2 | TGTGCAAGTCGCTTATTCGGCTTTCGGAACCCCTACGAGCAGTACTTC | CASRLFGFRNPYEQYF
NA | NA | TRBJ2-7 | TRBV7-6 | TGTGCCAGCAGCTTAGCGGGCGCCTACGAGCAGTACTTC | CASSLAGAYEQYF
NA | NA | TRBJ2-7 | TRBV30 | TGTGCCTGGAGTGTAACTCGGCACGAGCAGTACTTC | CAWSVTRHEQYF
NA | NA | TRBJ2-7 | TRBV5-5 | TGTGCCAGCAGCCTCCAGTTAGGGGGACTCTACGAGCAGTACTTC | CASSLQLGGLYEQYF
NA | NA | TRBJ1-5 | TRBV13 | TGTGCCAGCAGCTTCAGCAATCAGCCCCAGCATTTT | CASSFSNQPQHF
NA | NA | TRBJ2-7 | TRBV6-5 | TGTGCCAGCAGTTATGGGCTACCCGAAGCCTACGAGCAGTACTTC | CASSYGLPEAYEQYF
TRBD1 | NA | TRBJ2-3 | TRBV6-6 | TGTGCCAGCAGTTACCAAGACAGGGGCACAGATACGCAGTATTTT | CASSYQDRGTDTQYF
NA | once | TRBJ1-5 | TRBV6-1 | TGTGCCAGCAGTGTGACAAGGTATAGCAATCAGCCCCAGCATTTT | CASSVTRYSNQPQHF
NA | NA | TRBJ2-3 | TRBV11-2 | TGTGCCAGCAGCTTACTTAGAGCGGGCCAAACAGATACGCAGTATTTT | CASSLLRAGQTDTQYF
TRBD1 | NA | TRBJ1-2 | TRBV28 | TGTGCCAGCAGTTTAGAGGGTACAGGGGGCGATGGCTACACCTTC | CASSLEGTGGDGYTF
TRBD2 | NA | TRBJ2-3 | TRBV5-1 | TGCGCCAGCAGCTTAACTAGCGCAATCACAGATACGCAGTATTTT | CASSLTSAITDTQYF
NA | once | TRBJ2-1 | TRBV5-1 | TGCGCCAGCAGTTCGGACACAAATGAGCAGTTCTTC | CASSSDTNEQFF
TRBD2 | NA | TRBJ2-2 | TRBV9 | TGTGCCAGCACCAGCGGGAGGTCCCCCGGGGAGCTGTTTTTT | CASTSGRSPGELFF
NA | few | TRBJ1-5 | TRBV6-6 | TGTGCCAGCAGCCCGGAGAGCCGATTCAATCAGCCCCAGCATTTT | CASSPESRFNQPQHF